This TCR beta chain was found in a study of cytomegalovirus exposure and HLA in healthy donors. The study ran its PCR with 60 Vbeta and 13 Jbeta primers. Profiling relied on immunoSEQ multiplex PCR, and the TCRdb table lists in-frame clones only, not all of them. This table holds nearly 110,000 clones, roughly 80% found once. The CDR3 sequence is 15 residues long. CDR1 and CDR2 from the germline V gene are MNHEY and SVGAGI. Trimming at V came to 2 bases and at J to 1 base, leaving 1 base not matched to a gene. Sequences were obtained from PBMCs. This receptor was taken from a man under 40 in good health and CMV-seronegative. The chain has TRBV6-5 and TRBJ1-5, with TRBD1 identical over 8 bases. The DNA for the CDR3 is TGTGCCAGCAGTTACGACAGGGGAAGCAATCAGCCCCAGCATTTT. This sequence encodes CASSYDRGSNQPQHF.